Presented here are 3 T cell receptor beta chains from one specimen sequenced in a study of shared clonotypes between healthy human individuals. TCRdb's table, derived via immunoSEQ multiplex PCR, lists solely in-frame clones and lacks some. The sample records nearly 1,000,000 clones, approximately 80% being singletons. The sequencing sample was made of memory CD4+ T cells sorted from blood. Subset reported: CD45RA-negative fraction. The receptors come from a young man in good health.

This clone has a handful of counts. This chain joins TRBV7-3 and TRBJ1-1; D is possibly TRBD1 (5 bases). Germline V CDR1 and CDR2: SGHTA, FQGTGA. V was clipped by 5 bases and J by 0 bases, with 16 bases between them. The length of the CDR3 is 16 residues. CDR3 DNA sequence: TGTGCCAGCAGCCCCCACCCGGGGACGGTGAACACTGAAGCTTTCTTT. This encodes CASSPHPGTVNTEAFF.

For this clone: The same CDR3 is also encoded by other DNA sequences in this sample. The chain carries TRBV30 and TRBJ2-7; D gene uncertain. The CDR3 contains 13 residues. The V end lost 2 bases, the J end lost 0 bases, and 8 bases lay between the germline ends. Germline CDR1 GTSNPN, CDR2 SVGIG (reference sequence). CDR3 DNA sequence: TGTGCCTGGAGTCGGCGAAGCTCCTACGAGCAGTACTTC. Encoded protein: CAWSRRSSYEQYF.

The rearrangement uses TRBV11-2 and TRBJ1-6, with a weak D call TRBD1 (5 bases). This CDR3 comprises 15 residues. Trimming took 1 base from V and 10 from J, leaving 14 bases between them. The V gene's germline CDR1 is SGHAT and CDR2 FQNNGV. The CDR3: CASSLGPGTGSPLHF. DNA for the CDR3: TGTGCCAGCAGCTTAGGACCCGGGACGGGGTCACCCCTCCACTTT.